One sample yielded the 3 T cell receptor beta chains listed below, sequenced in a study of T cell repertoires in cytomegalovirus infection. TCRdb reprocessed the reads with MiXCR, giving one entry per CDR3 protein. The sample gives around 740,000 distinct CDR3 sequences, less than 40% of which show up once; more than 2.5% is in the top ten. The sample consisted of PBMCs. The receptor source for this set is a human donor in good health (CMV status not recorded). Some clones in this sample may be carry-over from other donors' samples.

Ten or more counts support this clonotype. V gene TRBV11-3 combines with J gene TRBJ1-1; no reliable D call. CDR1 is SGHNT and CDR2 is YENEEA in the germline V gene. V was trimmed by 5 bases and J by 1 base, leaving 11 bases between them. This CDR3 region has 14 residues. The CDR3 coding sequence is TGTGCCAGCAGCCGACACTTTTCGAACACTGAAGCTTTCTTT. It specifies CASSRHFSNTEAFF. The full variable domain, its missing parts supplied by reference TRBV11-3 and TRBJ1-1, is EAGVVQSPRYKIIEKKQPVAFWCNPISGHNTLYWYLQNLGQGPELLIRYENEEAVDDSQLPKDRFSAERLKGVDSTLKIQPAELGDSAVYLCASSRHFSNTEAFFGQGTRLTVV.

This clonotype was detected a few times. The gene calls are TRBV5-5 and TRBJ2-7; no firm D call. With 0 bases removed from V and 0 bases from J, the gap between germline ends came to 16 bases. CDR1 and CDR2 (germline): SGHKS, YYEKEE (reference sequence). The CDR3 extends over 17 amino acids. This CDR3 is CASSLAVVAANSYEQYF. As DNA, the CDR3 is TGTGCCAGCAGCTTGGCAGTAGTGGCAGCCAACTCCTACGAGCAGTACTTC. Supplemented by reference TRBV5-5 and TRBJ2-7, the full variable domain reads DAGVTQSPTHLIKTRGQQVTLRCSPISGHKSVSWYQQVLGQGPQFIFQYYEKEERGRGNFPDRFSARQFPNYSSELNVNALLLGDSALYLCASSLAVVAANSYEQYFGPGTRLTVT.

The chain combines TRBV28 with TRBJ2-1; TRBD1 aligns across 8 bases. Germline CDR1 MDHEN, CDR2 SYDVKM. The CDR3 extends over 17 amino acids. Losses at the gene ends were 4 bases for V and 4 bases for J; bases not matched to a gene: 12. Written as DNA, the CDR3 is TGTGCCAGCAGTTACCCCCCGACAGGGGTACGGTACAATGAGCAGTTCTTC. Translating gives CASSYPPTGVRYNEQFF.